The 8 T cell receptor beta chains listed next were all sequenced from one sample in a study of blood T cell repertoires in COVID-19. Generated by immunoSEQ multiplex PCR, the TCRdb table keeps only in-frame clones and is missing some. The repertoire has some 80,000 clones, roughly 80% of them found once; the top ten carry under 45%. Sequencing was carried out using peripheral blood. These TCRs come from an older woman with acute or convalescent COVID-19.

The chain carries TRBV30 and TRBJ2-7; weak D call: TRBD2 (5 bases). Trimming left V 5 bases short and J 3 bases short, with 8 bases between. This CDR3 comprises 11 residues. Looked up from germline, CDR1 is GTSNPN and CDR2 is SVGIG (reference sequence). The CDR3 DNA sequence: TGTGCCTGGGGGCGGGTCTACGAGCAGTACTTC. Translating gives CAWGRVYEQYF.

The chain uses TRBV24-1 and TRBJ2-1; TRBD1 is a possible D gene (6 bases). Looked up from germline, CDR1 is KGHDR and CDR2 is SFDVKD. With 4 bases removed from V and 8 bases from J, the gap between germline ends came to 14 bases. This CDR3 has 14 amino acids. CDR3 amino acids: CATSDPNRADEQFF. The CDR3 DNA is TGTGCCACCAGTGACCCCAACAGGGCGGATGAGCAGTTCTTC.

This clone was recorded once. The V call is TRBV19, the J call TRBJ2-7; D possibly corresponds to TRBD2 (6 bases). The germline V and J ends were trimmed by 5 bases and 2 bases, with 16 bases remaining between them. The CDR3 runs 15 residues. Germline CDR1 reads LNHDA; CDR2 reads SQIVND (reference sequence). CDR3 DNA sequence: TGTGCCAGTAGTTTGGGAGGTGTCGCCGCCTACGAGCAGTACTTC. Translating it yields CASSLGGVAAYEQYF.

The V call is TRBV19, the J call TRBJ2-3, with no clear D. Germline V gene sequence: CDR1 LNHDA, CDR2 SQIVND (reference sequence). The CDR3 contains 14 residues. With 2 bases removed from V and 2 bases from J, the gap between germline ends came to 8 bases. CDR3 nucleotide sequence: TGTGCCAGTAGTATAAATAGCATCACAGATACGCAGTATTTT. Encoded protein: CASSINSITDTQYF.

V and J are TRBV2 and TRBJ2-3; D may be TRBD2 (5 bases). Looked up from germline, CDR1 is SNHLY and CDR2 is FYNNEI. The CDR3 totals 13 residues. V was clipped by 9 bases and J by 1 base, with 11 bases between them. CDR3 protein: CARGSSGTDTQYF. CDR3 bases: TGTGCCAGGGGAAGTAGCGGCACAGATACGCAGTATTTT.

The chain recombines TRBV5-1 with TRBJ2-5, with 7 bases that match TRBD1. The J segment lost 3 bases and the V segment lost 1 base, leaving 6 bases of the junction unmatched. This CDR3 is built from 15 residues. Per germline, CDR1 SGHRS and CDR2 YFSETQ. The CDR3 loop is CASSLTGTEEETQYF. For the CDR3, the DNA is TGCGCCAGCAGCTTGACTGGGACAGAAGAAGAGACCCAGTACTTC.

The chain recombines TRBV11-3 with TRBJ1-1, with D possibly being TRBD1 (5 bases). The CDR3 covers 14 residues. V lost 3 bases to trimming and J lost 1 base, with 9 bases between them. Germline loops: CDR1 SGHNT, CDR2 YENEEA. CDR3 in amino acids: CASSFGGENTEAFF. CDR3 bases: TGTGCCAGCAGCTTTGGGGGGGAGAACACTGAAGCTTTCTTT.

The CDR3 DNA follows: TGCGCCAGCAGCTTGGCCTTGTCGGGTGGAGAGACCCAGTACTTC. Translation gives CASSLALSGGETQYF. The chain carries TRBV5-1 and TRBJ2-5; D not certain. Germline V gives CDR1 SGHRS, CDR2 YFSETQ. The V end lost 0 bases, the J end lost 4 bases, and 13 bases lay between the germline ends. The CDR3 has 15 amino acids.